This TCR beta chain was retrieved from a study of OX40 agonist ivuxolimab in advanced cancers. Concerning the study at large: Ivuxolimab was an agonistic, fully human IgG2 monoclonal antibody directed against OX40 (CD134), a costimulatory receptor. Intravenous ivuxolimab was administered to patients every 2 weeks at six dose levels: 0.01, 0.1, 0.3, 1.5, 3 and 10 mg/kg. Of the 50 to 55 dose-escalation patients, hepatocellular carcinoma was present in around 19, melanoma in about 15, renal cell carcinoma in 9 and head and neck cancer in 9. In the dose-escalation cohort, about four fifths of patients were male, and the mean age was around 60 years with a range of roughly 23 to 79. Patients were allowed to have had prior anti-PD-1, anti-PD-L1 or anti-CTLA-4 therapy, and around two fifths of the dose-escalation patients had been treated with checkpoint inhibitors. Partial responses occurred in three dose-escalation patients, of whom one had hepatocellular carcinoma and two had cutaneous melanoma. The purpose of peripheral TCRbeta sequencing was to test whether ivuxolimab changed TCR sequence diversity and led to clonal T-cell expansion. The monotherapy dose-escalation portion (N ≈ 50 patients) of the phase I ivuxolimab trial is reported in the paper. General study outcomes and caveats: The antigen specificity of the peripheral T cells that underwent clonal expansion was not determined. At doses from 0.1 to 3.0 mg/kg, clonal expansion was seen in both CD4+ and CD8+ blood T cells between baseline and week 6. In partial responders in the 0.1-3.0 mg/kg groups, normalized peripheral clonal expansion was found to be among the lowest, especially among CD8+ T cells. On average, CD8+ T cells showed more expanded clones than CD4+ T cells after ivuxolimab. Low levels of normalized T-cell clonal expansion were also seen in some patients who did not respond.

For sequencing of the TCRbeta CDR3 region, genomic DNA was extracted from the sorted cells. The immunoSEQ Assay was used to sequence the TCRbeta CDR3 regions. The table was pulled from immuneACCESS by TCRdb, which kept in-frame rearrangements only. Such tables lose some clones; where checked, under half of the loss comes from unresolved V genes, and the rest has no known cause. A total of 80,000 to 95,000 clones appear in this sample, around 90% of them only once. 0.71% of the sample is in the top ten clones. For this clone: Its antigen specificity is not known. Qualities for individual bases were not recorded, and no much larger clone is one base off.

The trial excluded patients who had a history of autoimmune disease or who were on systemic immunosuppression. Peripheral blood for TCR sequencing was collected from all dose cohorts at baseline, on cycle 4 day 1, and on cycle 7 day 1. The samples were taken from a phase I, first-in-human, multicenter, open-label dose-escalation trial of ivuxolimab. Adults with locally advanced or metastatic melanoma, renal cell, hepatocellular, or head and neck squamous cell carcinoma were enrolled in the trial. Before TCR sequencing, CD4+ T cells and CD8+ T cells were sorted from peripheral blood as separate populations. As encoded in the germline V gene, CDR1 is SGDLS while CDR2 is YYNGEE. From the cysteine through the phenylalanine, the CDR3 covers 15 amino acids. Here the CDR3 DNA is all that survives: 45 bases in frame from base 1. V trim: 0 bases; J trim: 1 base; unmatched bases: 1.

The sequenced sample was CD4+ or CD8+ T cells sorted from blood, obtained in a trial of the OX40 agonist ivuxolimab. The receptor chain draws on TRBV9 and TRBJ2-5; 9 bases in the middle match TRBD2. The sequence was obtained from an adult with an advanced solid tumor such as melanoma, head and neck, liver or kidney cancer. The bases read TGTGCCAGCAGCGTAGTTAGCGGGGGCCAAGAGACCCAGTACTTC. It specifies CASSVVSGGQETQYF.